Included here is one TCR beta chain sequence, with context. The antigen is unknown. Method: immunoSEQ multiplex PCR; TCRdb's copy keeps in-frame clones and lacks some. The table includes about 45,000 clones, about 68% detected once. The CDR3 consists of 16 residues. The sample originates from a study of vaccination effects on CD4 cells after COVID-19. Antigen-specific CD4+ T cells were expanded (with viral peptide pools) by the ViraFEST assay ahead of sequencing. It was after approximately 11 days of culture that CD4+ T cells were isolated. The individual was infected with SARS-CoV-2 between March and December 2020, as confirmed by PCR.

This specimen consisted of CD4+ T cells from PBMCs cultured with a peptide pool, obtained before COVID-19 vaccination. The V gene is TRBV21-1, the J gene TRBJ2-4; TRBD2, the D gene given by the table, was not confirmed from the DNA. TRBV21-1 is a known pseudogene. The TCR originated in a human donor who had a prior SARS-CoV-2 infection. This chain's CDR3 is CASSKALGLAKNIQYF. CDR3 nucleotide sequence: TGTGCCAGCAGCAAAGCGTTGGGACTAGCCAAAAACATTCAGTACTTC.